This TCR beta chain was profiled in a study of neoadjuvant anti-PD-1 for oral cavity cancer. Turning to the study itself: Nivolumab at 3 mg/kg was mostly given biweekly, three to four doses, pre-surgery.

Described time point: after neoadjuvant nivolumab, at surgical resection. Trimming took off 0 bases at V and 3 bases at J, with 10 bases between the two ends. There are 14 residues in the CDR3. Germline V gives CDR1 SGDLS, CDR2 YYNGEE. Study-wide results and limits: Pretreatment Treg/Th17 ratio correlated inversely with post-treatment tumor clonality. TCR analyses covered only three patients per response group.

Measured with immunoSEQ multiplex PCR; TCRdb has only the in-frame clones, and not every one. The sample records about 9,900 clones, around 60% being singletons. Comments on this clone: No antigen is known for it.

This sequence was found in a person between 35 and 79 years old with oral cavity squamous cell carcinoma. The chain carries TRBV9 and TRBJ2-7; TRBD2 might be the D (5 bases). The sequencing used PBMCs, collected after nivolumab (anti-PD-1) treatment. CDR3 sequence: CASSVATGGYEQYF. DNA for the CDR3: TGTGCCAGCAGCGTAGCGACCGGAGGCTACGAGCAGTACTTC.